These 11 T cell receptor beta chains were all obtained from the same sample, sequenced in a study of T cell responses to AZD1222 COVID-19 vaccine. The assay was immunoSEQ multiplex PCR, and TCRdb's table has in-frame clones only and misses some. The table includes approximately 130,000 clones, 92% detected once. Sample: peripheral blood, taken on day 0 of AZD1222 vaccination. The receptors were gathered from an adult in good health.

CDR3 protein: CASSLSGVPYEQYF. CDR3 coding DNA: TGTGCCAGCAGTTTATCTGGGGTACCTTACGAGCAGTACTTC. V and J are TRBV28 and TRBJ2-7; no definite D call. This CDR3 is built from 14 residues. Germline values: CDR1 MDHEN, CDR2 SYDVKM. The germline V and J ends were trimmed by 1 base and 4 bases, with 11 bases remaining between them. The full variable domain, in which reference TRBV28 and TRBJ2-7 provide the parts outside the CDR3, is DVKVTQSSRYLVKRTGEKVFLECVQDMDHENMFWYRQDPGLGLRLIYFSYDVKMKEKGDIPEGYSVSREKKERFSLILESASTNQTSMYLCASSLSGVPYEQYFGPGTRLTVT.

The chain employs TRBV6-5 and TRBJ1-2, with 8 bases fitting TRBD1. The CDR3 extends over 14 amino acids. V shed 5 bases, J shed 6 bases, and the junction held 8 bases outside the gene matches. Per germline, CDR1 MNHEY and CDR2 SVGAGI. CDR3 DNA sequence: TGTGCCAGCAGTAACCCGGACAGGGTAAATGGCTACACCTTC. Amino acids: CASSNPDRVNGYTF.

V usage is TRBV19 and J usage is TRBJ1-6; no clear D gene. The CDR3 is 15 residues long. The germline V gene encodes CDR1 LNHDA and CDR2 SQIVND (reference sequence). V lost 6 bases, J lost 0 bases, and 9 bases lay in between. In DNA form, the CDR3 reads TGTGCCAGTAGCTCTACAAGCTCCTATAATTCACCCCTCCACTTT. Protein: CASSSTSSYNSPLHF.

This clone was found once. V gene TRBV7-3 combines with J gene TRBJ2-1, with TRBD2 matching over 12 bases. With 5 bases clipped from V and 10 bases from J, the junction kept 3 bases outside the gene matches. The CDR3 sequence is 13 residues long. CDR1 and CDR2 from the germline V gene are SGHTA and FQGTGA. The CDR3 region has the DNA TGTGCCAGCAGCCCTGGACTAGCGGGAGAGCAGTTCTTC. Translating gives CASSPGLAGEQFF.

The V and J genes are TRBV5-1 and TRBJ2-5; D possibly corresponds to TRBD2 (6 bases). Deletions cut 4 bases from V and 8 bases from J, with 9 bases between. CDR3 size: 11 residues. In germline, CDR1 is SGHRS, CDR2 YFSETQ. CDR3 sequence reads: CASSVGGTQYF. DNA of the CDR3: TGCGCCAGCAGCGTGGGGGGAACCCAGTACTTC.

The chain couples TRBV4-2 to TRBJ2-6, with D uncertain. Trimming stripped 1 base from V and 0 bases from J, with 7 bases between. This CDR3 comprises 16 residues. Per germline, CDR1 LGHNA and CDR2 YNFKEQ. In DNA form, the CDR3 reads TGTGCCAGCAGCCAAGGTCCGGACTCTGGGGCCAACGTCCTGACTTTC. This gives the protein CASSQGPDSGANVLTF.

The chain uses TRBV27 and TRBJ2-7; a possible D gene is TRBD2 (6 bases). This CDR3 is 15 amino acids long. Between the trimmed V and J ends, which lost 5 bases and 0 bases, there was a span of 14 bases. CDR1 and CDR2 (germline): MNHEY, SMNVEV (reference sequence). CDR3 residues: CASSPRDFSSYEQYF. The CDR3 coding sequence is TGTGCCAGCAGTCCCCGGGACTTCAGCTCCTACGAGCAGTACTTC.

The V gene is TRBV2, the J gene TRBJ1-1; possible D gene TRBD1, 6 bases. Trimming left V 6 bases short and J 11 bases short, with 16 bases between. This CDR3 is built from 12 residues. Per germline, CDR1 SNHLY and CDR2 FYNNEI. CDR3: CASSVYREGAFF. The DNA for the CDR3 is TGTGCCAGCAGCGTATACAGGGAGGGGGCTTTCTTT.

The chain employs TRBV2 and TRBJ2-3; TRBD2 agrees at 10 bases. Germline loops: CDR1 SNHLY, CDR2 FYNNEI. Losses at the gene ends were 3 bases for V and 3 bases for J; bases not matched to a gene: 9. The length of the CDR3 is 17 residues. As DNA, the CDR3 is TGTGCCAGCAGTGACGATCCGGCTAGCGGGAGTACAGATACGCAGTATTTT. As protein: CASSDDPASGSTDTQYF. Variable domain in full (rest from reference TRBV2 and TRBJ2-3): EPEVTQTPSHQVTQMGQEVILRCVPISNHLYFYWYRQILGQKVEFLVSFYNNEISEKSEIFDDQFSVERPDGSNFTLKIRSTKLEDSAMYFCASSDDPASGSTDTQYFGPGTRLTVL.

This chain joins TRBV5-8 and TRBJ1-2, with D possibly being TRBD1 (6 bases). The germline gives CDR1 SGHTS, CDR2 YDEGEE. The ends were cut back, 5 bases at V and 3 bases at J, with 11 bases in the middle. CDR3 length: 13 residues. DNA of the CDR3: TGTGCCAGCAGGAGGGGGATGTACTATGGCTACACCTTC. It is translated as CASRRGMYYGYTF.

V usage is TRBV6-6 and J usage is TRBJ2-7; 12 bases align to TRBD1. Germline V CDR1 and CDR2: MNHNY, SVGAGI (reference sequence). V shed 6 bases and J 4 bases; nucleotides not matched to a gene: 7. The CDR3 runs 15 residues. The CDR3 DNA follows: TGTGCCAGCAGCTGGGGACAGGGGGCGCGATACGAGCAGTACTTC. Translating it yields CASSWGQGARYEQYF.